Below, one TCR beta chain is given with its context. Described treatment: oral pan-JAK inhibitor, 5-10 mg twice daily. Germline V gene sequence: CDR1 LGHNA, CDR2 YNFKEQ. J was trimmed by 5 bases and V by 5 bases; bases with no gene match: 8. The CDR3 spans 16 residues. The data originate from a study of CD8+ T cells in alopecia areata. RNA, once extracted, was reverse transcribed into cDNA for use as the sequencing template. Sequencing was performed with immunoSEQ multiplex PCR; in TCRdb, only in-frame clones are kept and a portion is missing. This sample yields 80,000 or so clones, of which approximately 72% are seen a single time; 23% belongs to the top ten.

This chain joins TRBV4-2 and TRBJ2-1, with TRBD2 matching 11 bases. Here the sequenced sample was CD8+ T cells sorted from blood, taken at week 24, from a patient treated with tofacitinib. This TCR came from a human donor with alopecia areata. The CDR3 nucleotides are TGTGCCAGCAGCTTGAGTAGCGGGAGGGTGCACAATGAGCAGTTCTTC. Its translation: CASSLSSGRVHNEQFF.